A selection of T cell receptor beta chains follows, all from one sample in a study of T cells in Graves' hyperthyroidism and ophthalmopathy. TCRdb fed the multiplex PCR reads into MiXCR, producing one record per CDR3 protein. The sample has roughly 700,000 distinct CDR3 sequences; roughly 32% are singletons. Sequenced sample: blood. These TCRs come from a woman in her thirties or forties with Graves' hyperthyroidism. Each CDR3 is given with its conserved first and last residue.

TRBJ2-2 | TRBV15 | CATSLDRLNTGELFF
TRBJ2-5 | TRBV6-5 | CASSSIQGTRETQYF
TRBJ2-5 | TRBV20-1 | CSARGELAAWETQYF
TRBJ1-5 | TRBV7-2 | CASSQERSNQPQHF
TRBJ2-7 | TRBV12-3/TRBV12-4 | CASCRDRACDEQYF
TRBJ2-7 | TRBV15 | CATSSAPQGANEQYF
TRBJ2-7 | TRBV2 | CASKEDFDSYEQYF
TRBJ1-2 | TRBV29-1 | CSVSRGTGAFYF
TRBJ2-6 | TRBV7-8 | CASSRRGAGANVLTF
TRBJ1-4 | TRBV20-1 | CSARRGSENATNEKLFF
TRBJ1-2 | TRBV6-5 | CASTAGRDGYTF
TRBJ2-7 | TRBV20-1 | CSAERRGGWNAYEQYF
TRBJ1-2 | TRBV7-9 | CASSLVWEGQNGYTF
TRBJ2-5 | TRBV9 | CDRAMGLAGKETQYF
TRBJ1-4 | TRBV11-3 | CASSRQHGEKLFF
TRBJ2-2 | TRBV4-1 | CASSQSPDSSGELFF
TRBJ1-2 | TRBV6-2/TRBV6-3 | CASSQGTGTYGYTF
TRBJ2-5 | TRBV6-1 | CASTPVAGLVGGETQYF
TRBJ1-1 | TRBV30 | CAWSVETNTEAFF
TRBJ2-6 | TRBV2 | CASTDRTANVLTF
TRBJ2-7 | TRBV14 | CASFPAPIYTYEQYF
TRBJ1-1 | TRBV6-1 | CAGSMLLTTGLNTEAFF
TRBJ2-6 | TRBV19 | CASSPDWVYSGANVLTF
TRBJ1-4 | TRBV20-1 | CSARESGRPTLVF
TRBJ1-1 | TRBV19 | CASSMADGTMNTEAFF
TRBJ1-1 | TRBV25-1 | CASKPRTGGNTEAFF
TRBJ1-1 | TRBV6-5 | CASRQGPRDTEAFF
TRBJ1-4 | TRBV12-3/TRBV12-4 | CASSWTGGEGKLFF